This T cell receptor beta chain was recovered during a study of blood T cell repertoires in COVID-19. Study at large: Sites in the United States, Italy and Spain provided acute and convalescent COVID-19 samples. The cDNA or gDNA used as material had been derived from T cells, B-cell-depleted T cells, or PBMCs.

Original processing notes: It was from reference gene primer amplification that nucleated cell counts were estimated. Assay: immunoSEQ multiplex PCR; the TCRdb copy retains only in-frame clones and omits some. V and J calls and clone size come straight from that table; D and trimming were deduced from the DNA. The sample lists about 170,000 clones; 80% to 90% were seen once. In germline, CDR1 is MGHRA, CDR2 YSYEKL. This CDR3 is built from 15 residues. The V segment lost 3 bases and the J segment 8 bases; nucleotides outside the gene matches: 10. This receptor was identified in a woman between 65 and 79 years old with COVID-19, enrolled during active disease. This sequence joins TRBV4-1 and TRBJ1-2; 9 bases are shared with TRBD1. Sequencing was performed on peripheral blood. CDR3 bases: TGCGCCAGCAGCCAGGGACAGGGAAGCCGCGGGGGCTACACCTTC. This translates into CASSQGQGSRGGYTF.